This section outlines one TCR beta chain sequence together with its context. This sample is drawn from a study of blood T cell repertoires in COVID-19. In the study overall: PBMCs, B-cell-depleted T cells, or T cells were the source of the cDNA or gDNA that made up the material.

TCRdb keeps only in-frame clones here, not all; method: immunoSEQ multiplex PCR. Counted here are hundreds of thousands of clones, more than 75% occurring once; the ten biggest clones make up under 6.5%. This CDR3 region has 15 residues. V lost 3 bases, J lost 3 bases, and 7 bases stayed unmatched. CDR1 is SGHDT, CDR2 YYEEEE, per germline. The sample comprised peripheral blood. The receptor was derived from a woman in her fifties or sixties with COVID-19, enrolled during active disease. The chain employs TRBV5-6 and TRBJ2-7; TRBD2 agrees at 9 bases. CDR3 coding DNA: TGTGCCAGCAGCTCATCTAGCGGGATACGCTACGAGCAGTACTTC. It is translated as CASSSSSGIRYEQYF.